The rows below give T cell receptor beta chains drawn from one sample of a study of blood T cell repertoires in COVID-19. Produced via immunoSEQ multiplex PCR; TCRdb's table is partial and in-frame only. The sample includes over 80,000 clones, around nine tenths of them seen just once. The specimen sequenced was peripheral blood. These receptor sequences come from a woman older than 75 with acute or convalescent COVID-19. Both conserved end residues are part of each CDR3. The D gene is left open where the match is weak. The listing skips clone size in some rows; elsewhere it reads once, few, many or a size class.

abundance	v_gene	j_gene	d_gene	CDR3nt	CDR3aa
NA	TRBV6-4	TRBJ2-2	TRBD2	TGTGCCAGCAGCGCCCTCCCTAGCGGCAGCACCGGGGAGCTGTTTTTT	CASSALPSGSTGELFF
once	TRBV25-1	TRBJ2-1	NA	TGTGCCAGCACCCTTAGCGGATCCTCCTACAATGAGCAGTTCTTC	CASTLSGSSYNEQFF
NA	TRBV19	TRBJ2-3	TRBD2	TGTGCCAGTAGTCGAGGACTAGCGGGAGCAGATACGCAGTATTTT	CASSRGLAGADTQYF
NA	TRBV7-9	TRBJ2-5	NA	TGTGCCAGCAGCCGTGGGGGCGGCCAAGAGACCCAGTACTTC	CASSRGGGQETQYF
NA	TRBV3-1/TRBV3-2	TRBJ1-1	NA	TGTGCCAGCAGCCAAGGCGGGGGGACCGACACTGAAGCTTTCTTT	CASSQGGGTDTEAFF
once	TRBV2	TRBJ2-7	TRBD1	TGTGCCAGCAGTGTTCAAATCGGGACAGACCTAACCTACGAGCAGTACTTC	CASSVQIGTDLTYEQYF
NA	TRBV4-3	TRBJ1-6	NA	TGCGCCAGCAGCTTGGGCCAGGGCTCCTATAATTCACCCCTCCACTTT	CASSLGQGSYNSPLHF
NA	TRBV6-6	TRBJ2-3	TRBD1	TGTGCCAGCGGGGACAGGAGGACAGATACGCAGTATTTT	CASGDRRTDTQYF
NA	TRBV27	TRBJ2-3	NA	TGTGCCAGCAGTCTGGGTAGCGGCCAAAGGACAGATACGCAGTATTTT	CASSLGSGQRTDTQYF
NA	TRBV7-6	TRBJ2-1	NA	TGTGCCAGCAGCTTACCTCCCCCAACTAGGTTGAATGAGCAGTTCTTC	CASSLPPPTRLNEQFF
NA	TRBV6-5	TRBJ1-3	NA	TGTGCCAGCAGTCGGGAGGTCGGCCGTGGAAACACCATATATTTT	CASSREVGRGNTIYF
NA	TRBV18	TRBJ2-1	TRBD2	TGTGCCAGCTCACCACCGTCTAGCGGGGGGGCCTCCTACAATGAGCAGTTCTTC	CASSPPSSGGASYNEQFF
NA	TRBV18	TRBJ1-5	TRBD1	TGTGCCAGCTCACCACAAAAGGGGACAGGCGTAAATCAGCCCCAGCATTTT	CASSPQKGTGVNQPQHF
NA	TRBV24-1	TRBJ2-5	TRBD1	TGTGCCACCAGTGATTTGAGTAGGGGGCGAGAGACCCAGTACTTC	CATSDLSRGRETQYF
NA	TRBV2	TRBJ1-5	TRBD1	TGTGCCAGCAGCCCCGGGACAGGGTTTGGCAATCAGCCCCAGCATTTT	CASSPGTGFGNQPQHF
NA	TRBV19	TRBJ1-1	TRBD1	TGTGCCAGCAACCCAAGCCGCAGGGGGCTCGGGGGGTTGAACACTGAAGCTTTCTTT	CASNPSRRGLGGLNTEAFF
NA	TRBV19	TRBJ1-3	NA	TGTGCCAGTAGTACCGACAGGAGCTCTGGAAACACCATATATTTT	CASSTDRSSGNTIYF
NA	TRBV2	TRBJ1-5	TRBD1	TGTGCCAGCAGTGTACTGACAGGGGAGGGTCAGCCCCAGCATTTT	CASSVLTGEGQPQHF
once	TRBV3-1/TRBV3-2	TRBJ2-1	NA	TGTGCCAGCAGCCAATCTAGTCTGCAGTTCTTC	CASSQSSLQFF
NA	TRBV9	TRBJ2-1	NA	TGTGCCAGCAGCGTAGTCCTAGCGAGTGAGCAGTTCTTC	CASSVVLASEQFF
NA	TRBV6-1	TRBJ2-7	NA	TGTGCCAGCAGTGAAGAGCTGCAACCGTCTTCCTACGAGCAGTACTTC	CASSEELQPSSYEQYF
NA	TRBV27	TRBJ1-3	NA	TGTGCCAGCAGTTTATCAGGGGTCGGAAACACCATATATTTT	CASSLSGVGNTIYF
NA	TRBV5-1	TRBJ2-3	NA	TGCGCCAGCAGCGCCGGCGGAGGGCCGGGCACAGATACGCAGTATTTT	CASSAGGGPGTDTQYF
NA	TRBV4-3	TRBJ2-1	NA	TGCGCCAGCAGCCAAGATGAGGCCCAGGGCCAGTTCTTC	CASSQDEAQGQFF
NA	TRBV24-1	TRBJ2-3	TRBD2	TGTGCCACCAGTGAAGGGACTAGTCCCGCCACAGATACGCAGTATTTT	CATSEGTSPATDTQYF
NA	TRBV9	TRBJ2-1	TRBD2	TGTGCCAGCAGCGTAGATCCTAGCGGGGGGGCGGATGAGCAGTTCTTC	CASSVDPSGGADEQFF